The clone carrying this T cell receptor (beta chain) was detected only a few times. The antigen remains undetermined. Every donor had blood drawn once into heparin, about 116 mL on average. The study reverse transcribed the entire isolated RNA, so it sequenced expressed TCRB transcripts. An average about 3.8 million reads came from naive, central memory and regulatory T cell samples. Libraries were prepared by immunoSEQ multiplex PCR; TCRdb keeps only in-frame clonotypes and omits some of them. The sample yields under 350,000 clones, 20% to 25% seen once. Per the germline V gene, CDR1 is MNHNY and CDR2 is SVGAGI (reference sequence). This CDR3 contains 14 residues. V gave up 5 bases and J gave up 10 bases; unmatched junction bases: 11. This sample is drawn from a study of beta chain features in type 1 diabetes. Study in general: Across every sample, around 110,000,000 sorted cells were examined in total.

General study results and limits: Patients showed naive, central memory and Treg TCRB repertoires that appeared more similar than those of healthy donors. People with Type 1 diabetes carried modestly yet significantly shorter TCRB CDR3s in all four CD4+ subsets.

This TCR derives from a woman in her twenties or thirties with type 1 diabetes. What was sequenced was naive CD4+ T cells from blood. The V call is TRBV6-6, the J call TRBJ2-3; 8 bases match TRBD2. The CDR3 DNA reads TGTGCCAGCAGTCTACGCAGGAGCGGGAGATCGCAGTATTTT. It is translated as CASSLRRSGRSQYF.